This T cell receptor beta chain appears in the sequencing data of a study of T cell repertoires in cytomegalovirus infection. General observations from the study: Cumulative frequency of public TCR beta families picked out carriers of CMV plus the relevant HLA. CMV-specific HLA-C-restricted TCR beta clonotypes dominated the ex vivo response.

TCRdb called the reads again in MiXCR, with one record for every CDR3 protein. This sample carries roughly 180,000 distinct CDR3 sequences, approximately 28% of them seen once, and the ten largest clones take roughly 32%. The CDR3 runs to 15 residues. CDR1 and CDR2 from the germline V gene are SGHNT and YYREEE (reference sequence). Trimming stripped 1 base from V and 8 bases from J, with 13 bases between. This clonotype was counted only a few times. Antigen unknown. This chain links TRBV5-4 with TRBJ1-6, with a weak D call TRBD1 (5 bases). The source of this sequence is a human donor in good health (CMV status not recorded). Some clones in this sample may be carry-over from other donors' samples. Sequencing was done on a sample of PBMCs. In nucleotides, the CDR3 is TGTGCCAGCAGCTTGCAAGAGGGGATTCATTCACCCCTCCACTTT. Translated, it gives CASSLQEGIHSPLHF.